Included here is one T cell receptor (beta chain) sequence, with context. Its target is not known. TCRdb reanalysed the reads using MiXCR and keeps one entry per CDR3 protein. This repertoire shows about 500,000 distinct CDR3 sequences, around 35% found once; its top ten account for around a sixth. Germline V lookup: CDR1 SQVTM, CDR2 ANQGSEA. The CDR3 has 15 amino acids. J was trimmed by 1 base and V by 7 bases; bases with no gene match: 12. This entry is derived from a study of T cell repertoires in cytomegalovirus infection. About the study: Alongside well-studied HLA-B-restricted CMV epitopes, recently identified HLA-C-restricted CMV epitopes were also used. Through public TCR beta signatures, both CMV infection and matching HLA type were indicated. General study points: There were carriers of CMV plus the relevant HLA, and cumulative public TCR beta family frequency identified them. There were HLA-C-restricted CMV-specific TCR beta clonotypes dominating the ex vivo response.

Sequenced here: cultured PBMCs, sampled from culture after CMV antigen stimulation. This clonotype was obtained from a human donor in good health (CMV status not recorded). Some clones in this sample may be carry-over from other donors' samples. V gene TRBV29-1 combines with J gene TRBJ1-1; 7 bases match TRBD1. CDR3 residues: CSAMNRQGRNTEAFF. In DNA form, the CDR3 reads TGCAGCGCCATGAACCGACAGGGCAGGAACACTGAAGCTTTCTTT.